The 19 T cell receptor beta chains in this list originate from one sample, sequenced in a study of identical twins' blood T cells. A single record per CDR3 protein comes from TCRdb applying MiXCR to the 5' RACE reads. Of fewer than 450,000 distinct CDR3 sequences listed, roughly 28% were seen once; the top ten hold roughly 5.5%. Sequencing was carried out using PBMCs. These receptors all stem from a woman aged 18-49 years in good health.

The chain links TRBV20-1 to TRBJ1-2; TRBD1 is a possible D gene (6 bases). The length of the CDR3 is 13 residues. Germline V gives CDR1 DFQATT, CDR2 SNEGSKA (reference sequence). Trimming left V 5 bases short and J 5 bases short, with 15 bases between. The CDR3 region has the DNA TGCAGTGCTCCGGACAGACTACTTTATGGCTACACCTTC. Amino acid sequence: CSAPDRLLYGYTF.

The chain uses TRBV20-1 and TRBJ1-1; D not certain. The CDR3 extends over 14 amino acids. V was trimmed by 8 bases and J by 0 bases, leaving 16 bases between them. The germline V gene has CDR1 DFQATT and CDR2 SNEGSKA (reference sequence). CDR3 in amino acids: CSPTRTVMNTEAFF. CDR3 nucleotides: TGCAGTCCTACCCGGACGGTAATGAACACTGAAGCTTTCTTT.

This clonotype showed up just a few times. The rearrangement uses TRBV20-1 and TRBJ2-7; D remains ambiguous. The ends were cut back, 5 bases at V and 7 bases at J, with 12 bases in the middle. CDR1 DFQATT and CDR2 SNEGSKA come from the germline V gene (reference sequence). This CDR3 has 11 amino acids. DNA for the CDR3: TGCAGTGCTTCTTTGGCCTGGGAGCAGTACTTC. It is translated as CSASLAWEQYF.

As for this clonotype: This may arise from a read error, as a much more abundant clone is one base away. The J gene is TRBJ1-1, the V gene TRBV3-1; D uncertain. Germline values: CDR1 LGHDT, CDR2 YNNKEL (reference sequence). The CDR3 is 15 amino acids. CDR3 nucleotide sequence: TGTGCCAGCAGCCAAGCGGGAGGTTGGAACACTGAAGCTTCCTTT. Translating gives CASSQAGGWNTEASF.

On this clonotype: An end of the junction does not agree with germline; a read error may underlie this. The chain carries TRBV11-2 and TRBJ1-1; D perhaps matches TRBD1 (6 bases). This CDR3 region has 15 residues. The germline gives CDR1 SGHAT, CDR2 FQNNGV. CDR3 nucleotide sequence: TGTGCCGGCAGGATAAACAGGGCCCGGGACACTGAAGCTTTCTTT. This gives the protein CAGRINRARDTEAFF. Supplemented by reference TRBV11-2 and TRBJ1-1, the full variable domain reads EAGVAQSPRYKIIEKRQSVAFWCNPISGHATLYWYQQILGQGPKLLIQFQNNGVVDDSQLPKDRFSAERLKGVDSTLKIQPAKLEDSAVYLCAGRINRARDTEAFFGQGTRLTVV.

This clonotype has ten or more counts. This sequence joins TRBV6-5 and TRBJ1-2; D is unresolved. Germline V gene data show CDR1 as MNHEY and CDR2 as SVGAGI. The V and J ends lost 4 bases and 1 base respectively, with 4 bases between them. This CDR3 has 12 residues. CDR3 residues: CASSSYNYGYTF. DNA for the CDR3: TGTGCCAGCAGTTCCTATAACTATGGCTACACCTTC.

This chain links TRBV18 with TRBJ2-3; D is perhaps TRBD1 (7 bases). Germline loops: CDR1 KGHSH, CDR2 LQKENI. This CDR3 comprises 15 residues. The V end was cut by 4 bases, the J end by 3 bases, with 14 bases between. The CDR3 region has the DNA TGTGCCAGCTCACGCGACAGGGCGGGGACAGATACGCAGTATTTT. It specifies CASSRDRAGTDTQYF. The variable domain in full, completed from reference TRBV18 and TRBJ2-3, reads NAGVMQNPRHLVRRRGQEARLRCSPMKGHSHVYWYRQLPEEGLKFMVYLQKENIIDESGMPKERFSAEFPKEGPSILRIQQVVRGDSAAYFCASSRDRAGTDTQYFGPGTRLTVL.

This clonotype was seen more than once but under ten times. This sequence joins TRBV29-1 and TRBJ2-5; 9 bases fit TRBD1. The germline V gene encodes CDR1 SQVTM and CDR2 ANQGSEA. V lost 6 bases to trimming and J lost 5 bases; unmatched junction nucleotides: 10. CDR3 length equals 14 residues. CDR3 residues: CSVHQGQGTETQYF. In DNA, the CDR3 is TGCAGCGTCCATCAGGGACAGGGAACTGAGACCCAGTACTTC.

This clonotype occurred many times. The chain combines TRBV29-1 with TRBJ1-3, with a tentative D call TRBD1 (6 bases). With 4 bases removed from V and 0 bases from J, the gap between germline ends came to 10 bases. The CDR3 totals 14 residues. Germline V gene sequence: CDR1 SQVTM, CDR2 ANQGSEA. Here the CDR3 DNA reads TGCAGCGTTGTGCAGGGGTTCTCTGGAAACACCATATATTTT. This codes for CSVVQGFSGNTIYF.

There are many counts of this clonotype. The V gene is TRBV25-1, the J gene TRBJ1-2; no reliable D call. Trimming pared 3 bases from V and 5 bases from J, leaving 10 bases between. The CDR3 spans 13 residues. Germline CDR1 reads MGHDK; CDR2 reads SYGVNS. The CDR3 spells CASSDGQFYGYTF. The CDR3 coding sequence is TGTGCCAGCAGTGATGGGCAGTTTTATGGCTACACCTTC.

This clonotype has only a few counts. The CDR3 sequence: CSARVRTGGTEAFF. CDR3 coding DNA: TGCAGTGCTAGAGTACGGACAGGGGGCACTGAAGCTTTCTTT. V usage is TRBV20-1 and J usage is TRBJ1-1; 10 positions match TRBD1. The germline CDR1 and CDR2 sequences are DFQATT and SNEGSKA (reference sequence). CDR3 length equals 14 residues. With V trimmed by 1 base and J by 4 bases, 3 bases remained unmatched.

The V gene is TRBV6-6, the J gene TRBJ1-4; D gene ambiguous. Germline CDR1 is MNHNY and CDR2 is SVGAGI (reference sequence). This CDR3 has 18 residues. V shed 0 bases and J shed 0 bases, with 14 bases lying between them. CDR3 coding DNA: TGTGCCAGCAGTTACTCGTTGGCAAGCTGGTCAACTAATGAAAAACTGTTTTTT. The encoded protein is CASSYSLASWSTNEKLFF.

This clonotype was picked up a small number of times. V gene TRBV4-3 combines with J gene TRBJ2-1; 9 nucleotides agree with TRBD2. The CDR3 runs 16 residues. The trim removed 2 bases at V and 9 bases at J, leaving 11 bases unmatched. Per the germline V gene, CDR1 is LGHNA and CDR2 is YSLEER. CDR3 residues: CASSQSIAGEFAEQFF. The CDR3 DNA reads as TGCGCCAGCAGCCAATCTATAGCGGGAGAGTTCGCTGAGCAGTTCTTC.

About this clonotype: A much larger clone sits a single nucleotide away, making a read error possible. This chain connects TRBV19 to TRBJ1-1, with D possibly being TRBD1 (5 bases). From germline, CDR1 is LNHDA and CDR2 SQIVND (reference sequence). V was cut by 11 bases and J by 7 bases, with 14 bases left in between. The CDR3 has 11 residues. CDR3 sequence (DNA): TGTGCCGGCCAGGGTTCGGTTGAAGCTTTCTTT. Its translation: CAGQGSVEAFF. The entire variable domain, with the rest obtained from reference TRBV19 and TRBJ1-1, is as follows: DGGITQSPKYLFRKEGQNVTLSCEQNLNHDAMYWYRQDPGQGLRLIYYSQIVNDFQKGDIAEGYSVSREKKESFPLTVTSAQKNPTAFYLCAGQGSVEAFFGQGTRLTVV.

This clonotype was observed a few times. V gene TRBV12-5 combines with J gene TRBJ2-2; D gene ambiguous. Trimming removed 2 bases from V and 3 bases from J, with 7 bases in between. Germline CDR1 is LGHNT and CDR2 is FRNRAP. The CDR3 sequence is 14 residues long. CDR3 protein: CASGLRLYTGELFF. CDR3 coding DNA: TGTGCTAGTGGTTTGAGGCTCTACACCGGGGAGCTGTTTTTT. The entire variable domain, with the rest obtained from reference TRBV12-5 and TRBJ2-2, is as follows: DARVTQTPRHKVTEMGQEVTMRCQPILGHNTVFWYRQTMMQGLELLAYFRNRAPLDDSGMPKDRFSAEMPDATLATLKIQPSEPRDSAVYFCASGLRLYTGELFFGEGSRLTVL.

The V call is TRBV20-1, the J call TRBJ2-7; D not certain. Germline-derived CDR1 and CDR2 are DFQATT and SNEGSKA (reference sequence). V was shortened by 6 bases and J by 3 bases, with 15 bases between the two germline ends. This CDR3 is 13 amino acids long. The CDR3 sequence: CSAQRSGSYEQYF. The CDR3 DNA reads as TGCAGTGCCCAACGGTCGGGCAGCTACGAGCAGTACTTC.

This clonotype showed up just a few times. The CDR3 loop is CAISDGYGRTEAFF. Written as DNA, the CDR3 is TGTGCCATCAGTGACGGGTACGGTAGGACTGAAGCTTTCTTT. The J gene is TRBJ1-1, the V gene TRBV10-3; D unresolved. Trimming removed 3 bases at V and 5 bases at J, with 13 bases between. The CDR3 length is 14 residues. Germline values: CDR1 ENHRY, CDR2 SYGVKD.

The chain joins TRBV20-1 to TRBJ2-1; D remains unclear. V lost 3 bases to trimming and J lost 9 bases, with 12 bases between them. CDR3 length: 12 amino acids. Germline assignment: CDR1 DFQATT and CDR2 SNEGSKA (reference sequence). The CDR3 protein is CSARAPRAEQFF. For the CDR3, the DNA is TGCAGTGCTAGGGCCCCCCGCGCTGAGCAGTTCTTC.

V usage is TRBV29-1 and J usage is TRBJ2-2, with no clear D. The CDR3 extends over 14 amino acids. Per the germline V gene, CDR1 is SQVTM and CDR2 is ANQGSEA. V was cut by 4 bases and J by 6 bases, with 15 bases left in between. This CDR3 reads CSVALSEAAGELFF. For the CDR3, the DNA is TGCAGCGTTGCCTTATCAGAGGCGGCCGGGGAGCTGTTTTTT.